This T cell receptor beta chain came from a study of PD-1 blockade in classical Hodgkin lymphoma. Study-level results: Complete responders' diversity at baseline resembled that of newly diagnosed patients. As was reported, newly diagnosed patients showed lower baseline TCR diversity than healthy donors did.

Produced via immunoSEQ multiplex PCR; TCRdb's table is partial and in-frame only. The sample includes roughly 25,000 clones, approximately 68% of them seen just once. Time point: cycle 4 day 1 (C4D1), after 6 weeks of nivolumab. Every single patient, without exception, relapsed after autologous stem cell transplantation, and brentuximab vedotin exposure varied. This CDR3 has 19 amino acids. Germline V gene sequence: CDR1 MNHEY, CDR2 SMNVEV (reference sequence). V lost 2 bases, J lost 0 bases, and 19 bases lay in between. Details on this clone: Antigen specificity is unknown.

The sequenced sample was peripheral blood mononuclear cells (PBMCs), obtained before the fourth cycle of nivolumab. The chain combines TRBV27 with TRBJ1-4; tentative D call: TRBD1 (6 bases). This receptor was obtained from a human donor with classical Hodgkin lymphoma. This CDR3 is CASSLVGLGSGATNEKLFF. The CDR3 bases are TGTGCCAGCAGTTTAGTAGGCCTTGGGTCAGGGGCAACTAATGAAAAACTGTTTTTT.